A single T cell receptor beta chain is shown here with its context. Its specificity is unknown. This specimen comes from a study of glioma-infiltrating T cells. Using RNA template, CDR3s of TCR alpha and beta were amplified with iRepertoire arm-PCR. Via MiXCR, TCRdb re-called the multiplex PCR reads, giving one row per CDR3 protein. The profile shows 44,000 or so distinct CDR3 sequences, around 24% of them singletons. General study points: Only very few CDR3 sequences appeared in both tissue and blood.

Germline assignment: CDR1 SQVTM and CDR2 ANQGSEA. The CDR3 runs 11 residues. Trimming removed 8 bases at V and 4 bases at J, with 11 bases between. Sequencing was performed on glioma tissue, nonneoplastic brain tissue, or PBMCs (not recorded which). The TCR originated in a human donor with low-grade glioma or glioblastoma, undergoing nonglioma brain surgery, or in good health (not recorded which). This chain joins TRBV29-1 and TRBJ2-5; possibly TRBD1 or TRBD2 for D (5 bases each). The CDR3 protein is CSSTRGETQYF. The CDR3 DNA follows: TGCAGCTCAACTAGGGGAGAGACCCAGTACTTC.